The 17 T cell receptor beta chains presented below share a single source sample, sequenced in a study of cytomegalovirus exposure and HLA in healthy donors. Primers for the PCR totalled 60 Vbeta and 13 Jbeta. The method was immunoSEQ multiplex PCR; TCRdb's version includes in-frame clones alone and lacks a portion of them. The top ten clones hold 0.22% of a sample with some 200,000 clones, less than 85% of them seen once. Sequencing was performed on PBMCs. The receptor source for this set is a girl between 2 and 10 years old in good health and CMV-seronegative.

The V call is TRBV29-1, the J call TRBJ1-1, with 7 bases fitting TRBD1. The germline gives CDR1 SQVTM, CDR2 ANQGSEA. This CDR3 comprises 13 residues. The trim removed 6 bases at V and 0 bases at J, leaving 4 bases unmatched. DNA of the CDR3: TGCAGCGTCCGGGGACAGATGAACACTGAAGCTTTCTTT. Amino acids: CSVRGQMNTEAFF.

This clone showed up just once. The rearrangement uses TRBV7-9 and TRBJ1-2, with D possibly TRBD1 on 6 matching bases. CDR1 SEHNR and CDR2 FQNEAQ come from the germline V gene (reference sequence). This CDR3 spans 11 amino acids. V was clipped by 5 bases and J by 6 bases, with 7 bases between them. The CDR3 spells CASSRTDGYTF. CDR3 nucleotides: TGTGCCAGCAGCAGGACAGATGGCTACACCTTC.

This chain uses TRBV30 with TRBJ1-1; D may be TRBD1 (5 bases). Trimming shortened V by 0 bases and J by 2 bases, and 10 bases separated the two germline ends. Per germline, CDR1 GTSNPN and CDR2 SVGIG (reference sequence). The CDR3 has 14 residues. The CDR3 DNA follows: TGTGCCTGGAGTGTTGGGGGAGGAAACACTGAAGCTTTCTTT. This encodes CAWSVGGGNTEAFF.

This clone was detected once. This chain uses TRBV11-2 with TRBJ2-2; 7 nucleotides match TRBD1. The ends lost 1 base at V and 3 bases at J; junction bases unmatched: 2. The CDR3 is 15 residues long. Germline V gene sequence: CDR1 SGHAT, CDR2 FQNNGV. CDR3 in amino acids: CASSLGQGDTGELFF. CDR3 nucleotides: TGTGCCAGCAGCTTAGGACAGGGCGACACCGGGGAGCTGTTTTTT. The full variable domain, rest sourced from reference TRBV11-2 and TRBJ2-2, is EAGVAQSPRYKIIEKRQSVAFWCNPISGHATLYWYQQILGQGPKLLIQFQNNGVVDDSQLPKDRFSAERLKGVDSTLKIQPAKLEDSAVYLCASSLGQGDTGELFFGEGSRLTVL.

V gene TRBV9 combines with J gene TRBJ1-1; 9 bases match TRBD1. This CDR3 spans 16 amino acids. Germline V gene data show CDR1 as SGDLS and CDR2 as YYNGEE. V gave up 4 bases and J gave up 1 base; unmatched junction bases: 8. The DNA of the CDR3 is TGTGCCAGCAGCTTAGGGACAGGGACGGGGAACACTGAAGCTTTCTTT. It specifies CASSLGTGTGNTEAFF.

V usage is TRBV2 and J usage is TRBJ1-5, with D possibly matching TRBD1 (5 bases). This CDR3 contains 15 residues. The ends were cut back, 8 bases at V and 1 base at J, with 15 bases in the middle. Germline values: CDR1 SNHLY, CDR2 FYNNEI. CDR3 sequence: CASVRTRASNQPQHF. The CDR3 DNA is TGTGCCAGCGTCCGGACACGGGCGAGCAATCAGCCCCAGCATTTT.

The gene calls are TRBV7-6 and TRBJ2-7, with 8 bases aligning to TRBD2. The CDR3 length is 19 residues. With V trimmed by 0 bases and J by 4 bases, 17 bases remained unmatched. Germline values: CDR1 SGHVS, CDR2 FNYEAQ. Here the CDR3 DNA reads TGTGCCAGCAGCTTAGCAAGGTCAAGAGAGGGCGGGGGGAGATACGAGCAGTACTTC. Its protein product is CASSLARSREGGGRYEQYF. Full variable domain (rest looked up from reference TRBV7-6 and TRBJ2-7): GAGVSQSPRYKVTKRGQDVALRCDPISGHVSLYWYRQALGQGPEFLTYFNYEAQQDKSGLPNDRFSAERPEGSISTLTIQRTEQRDSAMYRCASSLARSREGGGRYEQYFGPGTRLTVT.

This chain connects TRBV2 to TRBJ2-2; D unclear. CDR1 is SNHLY, CDR2 FYNNEI, per germline. The CDR3 runs to 15 residues. V shed 3 bases and J shed 3 bases, with 11 bases lying between them. CDR3 sequence reads: CASSEVRPDTGELFF. CDR3 nucleotide sequence: TGTGCCAGCAGTGAGGTCAGGCCCGACACCGGGGAGCTGTTTTTT.

The V call is TRBV12-5, the J call TRBJ1-1; unclear D gene. Germline CDR1 reads LGHNT; CDR2 reads FRNRAP. CDR3 size: 14 residues. Between the trimmed V and J ends, which lost 5 bases and 5 bases, there was a span of 15 bases. This chain's CDR3 is CASGARGRGTEAFF. The CDR3 DNA reads as TGTGCTAGTGGTGCCCGGGGTCGTGGGACTGAAGCTTTCTTT.

Details on this clone: Other DNA sequences from this sample encode an identical CDR3 as well. The chain employs TRBV5-6 and TRBJ1-1; 8 nucleotides match TRBD1. Germline V lookup: CDR1 SGHDT, CDR2 YYEEEE. V lost 3 bases, J lost 3 bases, and 7 bases stayed unmatched. The CDR3 is made up of 15 amino acids. CDR3 residues: CASSYTGGLDTEAFF. The CDR3 DNA is TGTGCCAGCAGCTACACAGGGGGATTGGACACTGAAGCTTTCTTT.

The V and J genes are TRBV5-6 and TRBJ2-1; 7 bases map to TRBD2. J lost 8 bases, V lost 3 bases, and 8 bases had no gene match. CDR1 and CDR2 (germline): SGHDT, YYEEEE. This CDR3 is built from 14 residues. Here the CDR3 reads CASSWGGEPDEQFF. In nucleotides, the CDR3 is TGTGCCAGCAGCTGGGGGGGGGAGCCGGATGAGCAGTTCTTC. Looking up the rest from reference TRBV5-6 and TRBJ2-1 gives the full variable domain: DAGVTQSPTHLIKTRGQQVTLRCSPKSGHDTVSWYQQALGQGPQFIFQYYEEEERQRGNFPDRFSGHQFPNYSSELNVNALLLGDSALYLCASSWGGEPDEQFFGPGTRLTVL.

The chain combines TRBV19 with TRBJ1-2; the D is unclear. The V end lost 4 bases, the J end lost 0 bases, and 12 bases lay between the germline ends. The CDR3 sequence is 15 residues long. Looked up from germline, CDR1 is LNHDA and CDR2 is SQIVND (reference sequence). The CDR3: CASSSDKTANYGYTF. For the CDR3, the DNA is TGTGCCAGTAGTAGCGACAAGACCGCTAACTATGGCTACACCTTC.

The CDR3 is CASSLDRTSGAYEQYF. The CDR3 DNA reads TGTGCCAGCAGCCTAGACCGGACTAGCGGGGCCTACGAGCAGTACTTC. The chain couples TRBV4-2 to TRBJ2-7; 12 nucleotides match TRBD2. This CDR3 region has 16 residues. From germline, CDR1 is LGHNA and CDR2 YNFKEQ. The junction had 6 bases not matched to a gene; V was cut back by 4 bases and J by 2 bases.

The V and J genes are TRBV5-1 and TRBJ2-2; tentative D call: TRBD2 (6 bases). CDR3 size: 14 residues. V was clipped by 4 bases and J by 13 bases, with 20 bases between them. Germline assignment: CDR1 SGHRS and CDR2 YFSETQ. The CDR3 DNA sequence: TGCGCCAGCAGCCCGGGGGACGATCCGTGGTGGCTGTTTTTT. Protein: CASSPGDDPWWLFF.

The genes are TRBV5-1 and TRBJ1-4; D is undetermined. The germline CDR1 and CDR2 sequences are SGHRS and YFSETQ. The ends were cut back, 1 base at V and 8 bases at J, with 15 bases in the middle. This CDR3 is built from 15 residues. The CDR3 is CASSLTDTVVEKLFF. The CDR3 bases are TGCGCCAGCAGCTTGACCGACACGGTAGTCGAAAAACTGTTTTTT.

The genes are TRBV4-2 and TRBJ2-5, with 7 bases identical to TRBD2. Germline V gives CDR1 LGHNA, CDR2 YNFKEQ. The ends lost 0 bases at V and 5 bases at J; junction bases unmatched: 12. The CDR3 sequence is 17 residues long. The CDR3 loop reads CASSQDFGGSRLETQYF. The CDR3 DNA reads as TGTGCCAGCAGCCAAGATTTCGGCGGGAGTAGATTGGAGACCCAGTACTTC.

This clone appeared a few times. J is TRBJ2-7 and V is TRBV11-2, with TRBD1 as a possible D gene (5 bases). V was trimmed by 0 bases and J by 2 bases, leaving 8 bases between them. Germline V CDR1 and CDR2: SGHAT, FQNNGV. This CDR3 is built from 14 residues. In nucleotides, the CDR3 is TGTGCCAGCAGCTTAGAAGCAGGGACCTACGAGCAGTACTTC. It is translated as CASSLEAGTYEQYF.